This TCR beta chain was sequenced in a study of blood T cell repertoires in COVID-19. Whole-study context: Researchers got acute and convalescent COVID-19 samples from the United States, Italy and Spain. Nucleic acid was either cDNA or gDNA, and it came from T cells, B-cell-depleted T cells, or PBMCs.

V lost 5 bases, J lost 0 bases, and 11 bases lay in between. The CDR3 is 15 residues long. Germline CDR1 and CDR2: SGHVS and FNYEAQ. This clone was detected only once. Source study methods: Reference gene primer amplification gave estimated nucleated cell counts. Data came from immunoSEQ multiplex PCR; TCRdb stores just in-frame clones and leaves some out. Clonal size and the V and J genes are those of that table, whereas D and trimming came from the DNA. The sample includes roughly 99,000 clones, 60% to 85% of them seen just once. J is TRBJ2-1 and V is TRBV7-6, with TRBD1 as a possible D gene (5 bases). The receptor was derived from a woman aged 80 or older with active or convalescent COVID-19. Material for sequencing was peripheral blood. CDR3 amino acids: CASSKEQVSYNEQFF. The CDR3 bases are TGTGCCAGCAGCAAGGAACAGGTCTCCTACAATGAGCAGTTCTTC.